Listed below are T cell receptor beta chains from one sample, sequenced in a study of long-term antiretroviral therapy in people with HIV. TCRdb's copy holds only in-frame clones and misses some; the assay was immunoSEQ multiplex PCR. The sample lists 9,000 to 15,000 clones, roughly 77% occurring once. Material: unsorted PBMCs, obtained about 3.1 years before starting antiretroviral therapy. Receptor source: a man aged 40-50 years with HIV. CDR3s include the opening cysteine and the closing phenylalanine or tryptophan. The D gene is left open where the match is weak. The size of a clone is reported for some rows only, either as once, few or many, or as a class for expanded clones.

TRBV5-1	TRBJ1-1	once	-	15	TGCGCCAGCAGCTTGGGAGTGGGATCGAACACTGAAGCTTTCTTT	CASSLGVGSNTEAFF
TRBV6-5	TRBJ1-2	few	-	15	TGTGCCAGCAGTTACTCAGGGGACTGGAACTATGGCTACACCTTC	CASSYSGDWNYGYTF
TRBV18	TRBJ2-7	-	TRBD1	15	TGTGCCAGCTCACCAACAGGGGGAAAAACCTACGAGCAGTACTTC	CASSPTGGKTYEQYF
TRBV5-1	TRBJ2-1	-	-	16	TGCGCCAGCCCCCCCGGCCCCCGGGACTTTGTCAATGAGCAGTTCTTC	CASPPGPRDFVNEQFF
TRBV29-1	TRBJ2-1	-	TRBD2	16	TGCAGCGTTCCCCGGACTAGCGGAACAACTTTCAATGAGCAGTTCTTC	CSVPRTSGTTFNEQFF
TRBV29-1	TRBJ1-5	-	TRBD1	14	TGCAGCGTTGGGACAGGAAATAGCAATCAGCCCCAGCATTTT	CSVGTGNSNQPQHF
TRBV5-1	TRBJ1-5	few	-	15	TGCGCCAGCAGCCCACAGGGCCATAGCAATCAGCCCCAGCATTTT	CASSPQGHSNQPQHF
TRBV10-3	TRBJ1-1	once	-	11	TGTGCCATCATGTCGGGCACTGAAGCTTTCTTT	CAIMSGTEAFF
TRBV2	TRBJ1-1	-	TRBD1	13	TGTGCCAGCAGTGAAGTCCGGGACAGTGAAGCTTTCTTT	CASSEVRDSEAFF
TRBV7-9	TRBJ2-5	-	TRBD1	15	TGTGCCAACGAACCGGGACAGGGGGCCTGGGAGACCCAGTACTTC	CANEPGQGAWETQYF
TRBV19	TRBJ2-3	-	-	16	TGTGCCAGTAGTATTCCACTTAGCCCTAGCACAGATACGCAGTATTTT	CASSIPLSPSTDTQYF
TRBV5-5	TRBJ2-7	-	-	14	TGTGCCAGCAGCTTGCTAGGGGGGGGAAACGAGCAGTACTTC	CASSLLGGGNEQYF
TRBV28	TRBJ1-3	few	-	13	TGTGCCAGCCACGGGGGGAAGGGAAACACCATATATTTT	CASHGGKGNTIYF
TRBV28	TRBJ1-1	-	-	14	TGTGCCAGCAGTTTATGGGGAGCGAACACTGAAGCTTTCTTT	CASSLWGANTEAFF
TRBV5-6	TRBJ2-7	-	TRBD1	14	TGTGCCAGCAACCGGGACAGGGGTAGGTTTGAGCAGTACTTC	CASNRDRGRFEQYF
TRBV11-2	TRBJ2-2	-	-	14	TGTGCCAGCAGCTTATACCAAGGCACCGGGGAGCTGTTTTTT	CASSLYQGTGELFF
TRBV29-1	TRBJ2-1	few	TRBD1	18	TGCAGCGGTGAAACCGGGACAGGCCCAAAGAGCTCCTACAATGAGCAGTTCTTC	CSGETGTGPKSSYNEQFF
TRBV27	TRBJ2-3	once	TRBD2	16	TGTGCCAGCAGAAGAGGACTAGCGGGAGGGCCTGGTACGCAGTATTTT	CASRRGLAGGPGTQYF
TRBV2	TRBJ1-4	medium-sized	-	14	TGTGCCAGCAGCGACAGCTTCTCTAATGAAAAACTGTTTTTT	CASSDSFSNEKLFF
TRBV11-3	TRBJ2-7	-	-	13	TGTGCCAGCAGCTTTGGCCTCTCCTACGAGCAGTACTTC	CASSFGLSYEQYF
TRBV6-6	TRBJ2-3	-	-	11	TGTGCCAGCAGTTACGCTGATACGCAGTATTTT	CASSYADTQYF
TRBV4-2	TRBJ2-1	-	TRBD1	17	TGTGCCAGCAGCCAAGATATAGGGACAGGGTCTCGCAATGAGCAGTTCTTC	CASSQDIGTGSRNEQFF
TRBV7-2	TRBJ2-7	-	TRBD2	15	TGTGCCAGCAGCTACTCCGGTCCTAGCGGGATTCGTCCGTACTTC	CASSYSGPSGIRPYF
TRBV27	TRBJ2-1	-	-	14	TGTGCCAGCAGACTAGAGCTCTTCCACAATGAGCAGTTCTTC	CASRLELFHNEQFF
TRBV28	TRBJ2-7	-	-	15	TGTGCCAGCAGTTCCTCGCAAGGGATGACCTACGAGCAGTACTTC	CASSSSQGMTYEQYF
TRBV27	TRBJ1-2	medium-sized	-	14	TGTGCCAGCAGTCAGACACGCGAGATCTATGGCTACACCTTC	CASSQTREIYGYTF
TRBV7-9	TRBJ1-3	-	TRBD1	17	TGTGCCAGCAGCTTCGGGGACAGGCTATGGTACGGAAACACCATATATTTT	CASSFGDRLWYGNTIYF
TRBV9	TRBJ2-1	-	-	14	TGTGCCAGCAACCAGGGGGGTTCCTACAATGAGCAGTTCTTC	CASNQGGSYNEQFF
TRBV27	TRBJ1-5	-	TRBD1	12	TGTGCCTCCCAGGGGGGGAATCAGCCCCAGCATTTT	CASQGGNQPQHF
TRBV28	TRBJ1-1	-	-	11	TGTGCCAGCAGTGACAGGACTGAAGCTTTCTTT	CASSDRTEAFF
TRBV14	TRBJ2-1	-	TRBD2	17	TGTGCCAGCAGCCAAGACCGACTAGCGACGACCTACAATGAGCAGTTCTTC	CASSQDRLATTYNEQFF
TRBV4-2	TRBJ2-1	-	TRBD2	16	TGTGCCAGCAGCCAAGATATGCGGGAGGGGTACAATGAGCAGTTCTTC	CASSQDMREGYNEQFF
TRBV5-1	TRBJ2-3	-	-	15	TGCGCCAGCAGCTTGGGAGGGTATAGCACCGATACGCAGTATTTT	CASSLGGYSTDTQYF
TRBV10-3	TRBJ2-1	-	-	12	TGTGCCATCAGTGAGTCGACTCCAGAGCAGTTCTTC	CAISESTPEQFF
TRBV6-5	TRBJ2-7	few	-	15	TGTGCCAGCAGTTACTCTAACAGGGGGGGCTACGAGCAGTACTTC	CASSYSNRGGYEQYF
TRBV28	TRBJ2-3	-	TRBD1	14	TGTGCCAGCAGTCCCCGACAGGGGACAGATACGCAGTATTTT	CASSPRQGTDTQYF
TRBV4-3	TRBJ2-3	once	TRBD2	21	TGCGCCAGCAGCCAAGATAGGGCTAGCGGGAGAATTGGGGGAGGCACAGATACGCAGTATTTT	CASSQDRASGRIGGGTDTQYF
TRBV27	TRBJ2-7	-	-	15	TGTGCCAGCAGCTCCATCTCAACAGGGATGGACGAGCAGTACTTC	CASSSISTGMDEQYF
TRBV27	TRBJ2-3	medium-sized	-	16	TGTGCCAGCAGTTCCCTGAAGGGGACTCCGACAGATACGCAGTATTTT	CASSSLKGTPTDTQYF
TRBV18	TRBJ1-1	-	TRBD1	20	TGTGCCAGCTCCCTTAAACCTCACCGGGACAGGGGTTCGCAGAACACTGAAGCTTTCTTT	CASSLKPHRDRGSQNTEAFF
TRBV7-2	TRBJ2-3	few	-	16	TGTGCCAGCAGCTTAAGTTTAGCGATGGGCACAGATACGCAGTATTTT	CASSLSLAMGTDTQYF
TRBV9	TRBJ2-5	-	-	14	TGTGCCAGCAGCGTAGAGGGGGTATCAGAGACCCAGTACTTC	CASSVEGVSETQYF
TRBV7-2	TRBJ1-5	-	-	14	TGTGCCAGCAGCTTACAGGGACACCATCAGCCCCAGCATTTT	CASSLQGHHQPQHF
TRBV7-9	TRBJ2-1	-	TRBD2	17	TGTGCCAGCAGTTCCACCCCCGGGGTAGCGGGATTCTATGAGCAGTTCTTC	CASSSTPGVAGFYEQFF
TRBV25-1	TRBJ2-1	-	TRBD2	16	TGTGCCAGCACCCCCCCCCTAGCGGGAGCATTCAATGAGCAGTTCTTC	CASTPPLAGAFNEQFF
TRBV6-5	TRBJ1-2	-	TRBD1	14	TGTGCCAGCAGTTACGGACAGGGATTTTGGGGCTACACCTTC	CASSYGQGFWGYTF
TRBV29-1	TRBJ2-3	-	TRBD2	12	TGCAGCGTTGCGGGAGGGACAGATACGCAGTATTTT	CSVAGGTDTQYF
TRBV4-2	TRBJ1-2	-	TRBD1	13	TGTGCCAGCAGCCCCAGACAGGGCTCTGGCTACACCTTC	CASSPRQGSGYTF